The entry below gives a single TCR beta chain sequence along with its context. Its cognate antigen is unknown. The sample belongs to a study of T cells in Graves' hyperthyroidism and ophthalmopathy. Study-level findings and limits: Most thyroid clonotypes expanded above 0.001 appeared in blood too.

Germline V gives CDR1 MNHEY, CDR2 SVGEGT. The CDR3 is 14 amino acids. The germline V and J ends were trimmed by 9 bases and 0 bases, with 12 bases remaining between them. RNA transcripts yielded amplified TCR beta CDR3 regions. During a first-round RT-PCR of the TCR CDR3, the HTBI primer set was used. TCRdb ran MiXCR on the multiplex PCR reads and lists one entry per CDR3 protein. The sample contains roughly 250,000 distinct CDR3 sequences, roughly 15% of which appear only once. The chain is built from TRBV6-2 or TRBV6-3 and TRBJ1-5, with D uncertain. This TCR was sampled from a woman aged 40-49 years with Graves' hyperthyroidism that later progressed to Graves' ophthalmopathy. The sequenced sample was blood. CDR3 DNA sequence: TGTGCCAGTCTTAATCCGTATAGCAATCAGCCCCAGCATTTT. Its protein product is CASLNPYSNQPQHF.